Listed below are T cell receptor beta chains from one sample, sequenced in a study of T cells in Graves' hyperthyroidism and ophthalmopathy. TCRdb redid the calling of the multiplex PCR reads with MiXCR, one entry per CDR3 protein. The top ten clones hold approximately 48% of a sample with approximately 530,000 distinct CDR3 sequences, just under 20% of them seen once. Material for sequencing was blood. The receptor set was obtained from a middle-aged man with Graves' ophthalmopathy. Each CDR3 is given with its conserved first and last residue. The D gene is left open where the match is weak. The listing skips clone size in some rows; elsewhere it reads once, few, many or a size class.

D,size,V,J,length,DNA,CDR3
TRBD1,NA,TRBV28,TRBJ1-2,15,TGTGCCAGCATTCAAGGACAGGGACGAATCTATGGCTACACCTTC,CASIQGQGRIYGYTF
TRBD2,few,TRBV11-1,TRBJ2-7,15,TGTGCCAGCAGCCGGACTAGCTCAAGTACCTACGAGCAGTACTTC,CASSRTSSSTYEQYF
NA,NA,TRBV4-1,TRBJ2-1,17,TGCGCCAGCAGCCAAAGTTCTAGCGTCAGCTCCTACAATGAGCAGTTCTTC,CASSQSSSVSSYNEQFF
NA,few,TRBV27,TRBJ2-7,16,TGTGCCAGCAGTTTATCGGGCGGGTTATACTCCTACGAGCAGTACTTC,CASSLSGGLYSYEQYF
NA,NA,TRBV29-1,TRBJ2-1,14,TGCAGCGCGAAAGGGGGAGGAGGCTACAATGAGCAGTTCTTC,CSAKGGGGYNEQFF
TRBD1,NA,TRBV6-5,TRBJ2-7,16,TGTGCCAGCAGTTACTCGAGACAGGGGGCGTCCTACGAGCAGTACTTC,CASSYSRQGASYEQYF
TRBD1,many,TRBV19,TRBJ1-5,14,TGTGCCAGTAGCGGACAGGGAGGGATTCAGCCCCAGCATTTT,CASSGQGGIQPQHF
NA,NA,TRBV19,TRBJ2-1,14,TGTGCCAGTAGTATGGGCTCTTACTACAATGAGCAGTTCTTC,CASSMGSYYNEQFF
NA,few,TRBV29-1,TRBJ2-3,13,TGCAGCGTTAAGGTTGGAGCCGCGTCTACGCAGTATTTT,CSVKVGAASTQYF
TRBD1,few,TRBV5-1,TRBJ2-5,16,TGCGCCAGCAGAAGGAAGGACAGGGGCGAACAAGAGACCCAGTACTTC,CASRRKDRGEQETQYF
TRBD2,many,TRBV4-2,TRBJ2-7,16,TGTGCCAGCAGCCAAGACTTGACTAGCGGACGATACGAGCAGTACTTC,CASSQDLTSGRYEQYF
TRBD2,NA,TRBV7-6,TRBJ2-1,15,TGTGCCAGCAGCTTAGCCGGGTCTAGCGGGGGTGAGCAGTTCTTC,CASSLAGSSGGEQFF
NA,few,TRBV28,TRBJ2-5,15,TGTGCCAGCACCCCAGGGGGGGGCGCAGGGGAGACCCAGTACTTC,CASTPGGGAGETQYF
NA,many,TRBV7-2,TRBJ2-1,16,TGTGCCAGCAGCTTAGCGCTGAGGGGCTCCTACAATGAGCAGTTCTTC,CASSLALRGSYNEQFF
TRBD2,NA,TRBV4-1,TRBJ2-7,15,TGCGCCAGCAGCCCTACCGGGACTAGGGCCTACGAGCAGTACTTC,CASSPTGTRAYEQYF
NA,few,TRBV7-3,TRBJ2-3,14,TGTGCCAGCAGTACTGCCCACAGCACAGATACGCAGTATTTT,CASSTAHSTDTQYF